This TCR beta chain appears in the sequencing data of a study of CD8 T cells in ankylosing spondylitis. TCRdb re-analysed the 5' RACE reads in MiXCR, keeping a single row per CDR3 protein. The sample records 250,000 to 300,000 distinct CDR3 sequences, roughly 20% being singletons. Study-wide results and caveats: Matched ankylosing spondylitis synovial fluid reportedly showed significant enrichment of disease-linked clones. Disease-linked clones bore a CD8+ phenotype and were relatively rare in peripheral blood. Made up of under 10 highly homologous variants, a TCR beta motif appeared characteristic of ankylosing spondylitis blood.

CDR3 length equals 17 residues. From germline, CDR1 is LGHDT and CDR2 YNNKEL (reference sequence). After removal of 1 base from V and 12 bases from J, the junction contained 11 bases not matched to a gene. With regard to this clonotype: Its antigen remains unidentified.

This chain joins TRBV3-1 and TRBJ2-1; 14 nucleotides agree with TRBD2. This clonotype originated in a male donor with ankylosing spondylitis or in good health (not recorded which). The sequenced sample consisted of blood, either unsorted or a sorted T cell fraction (not recorded which). CDR3 nucleotide sequence: TGTGCCAGCAGCCAAGCGGTCCCCGGGACTAGCGGGAGTCGGCAGTTCTTC. Protein product: CASSQAVPGTSGSRQFF.